The 28 T cell receptor beta chains below all came from one sample that was sequenced in a study of Ad26.COV2.S vaccination and SARS-CoV-2 variants. Treatment denoted: about 20 received Ad26.COV2.S at low or high dose, single or two shots; 5 received placebo; per-sample allocation not given. Samples analyzed were those drawn on day 63 after the first vaccine or placebo injection. Assay: immunoSEQ multiplex PCR; the TCRdb copy retains only in-frame clones and omits some. The sample includes over 450,000 clones, roughly 87% of them seen just once. The sample consisted of peripheral blood, taken in a trial of Ad26.COV2.S vaccine versus placebo. The receptors here all came from a person aged 18-60 years who received the Ad26.COV2.S COVID-19 vaccine or a placebo.

This clone was found a few times. This chain uses TRBV3-1 (or the pseudogene TRBV3-2) with TRBJ2-5; the D is unclear. CDR3 length: 12 amino acids. The germline V gene encodes CDR1 LGHDT and CDR2 YNNKEL (reference sequence). V was pared by 1 base and J by 5 bases, with 5 bases between. The CDR3 spells CASSQGEETQYF. The CDR3 region has the DNA TGTGCCAGCAGCCAAGGAGAGGAGACCCAGTACTTC.

V and J are TRBV13 and TRBJ2-3; 8 bases fit TRBD2. In germline, CDR1 is PRHDT, CDR2 FYEKMQ (reference sequence). V shed 5 bases, J shed 3 bases, and the junction held 7 bases outside the gene matches. This CDR3 is 15 amino acids long. The CDR3 loop is CASSPRLAGTDTQYF. The DNA for the CDR3 is TGTGCCAGCAGCCCGAGATTAGCGGGGACAGATACGCAGTATTTT.

The J gene is TRBJ1-6, the V gene TRBV25-1, with D possibly TRBD1 on 5 matching bases. Trimming pared 5 bases from V and 5 bases from J, leaving 13 bases between. The CDR3 is 15 residues long. Germline values: CDR1 MGHDK, CDR2 SYGVNS. The CDR3 is CASSTRQSNNSPLHF. The CDR3 DNA follows: TGTGCCAGCAGTACCCGACAGAGTAATAATTCACCCCTCCACTTT.

This chain joins TRBV7-9 and TRBJ1-4; D unresolved. V was cut by 2 bases and J by 7 bases, with 8 bases left in between. This CDR3 contains 13 residues. Germline V CDR1 and CDR2: SEHNR, FQNEAQ (reference sequence). The CDR3 here is CASSLSGSEKLFF. As DNA, the CDR3 is TGTGCCAGCAGCTTATCAGGAAGTGAAAAACTGTTTTTT.

Concerning this clone itself: A junction end diverges from the germline sequence, so it may reflect a read error. The J gene is TRBJ2-7, the V gene TRBV28, with a possible D match to TRBD2 (6 bases). Germline CDR1 reads MDHEN; CDR2 reads SYDVKM. This CDR3 is 14 amino acids long. CDR3 in DNA: TGTGCCAGCAGTTCTCCCCGGGACTCCGACGAGCAGTACTTC. It is translated as CASSSPRDSDEQYF.

This clone came up once. This rearrangement joins TRBV19 to TRBJ2-1; tentative D call: TRBD1 (6 bases). Looked up from germline, CDR1 is LNHDA and CDR2 is SQIVND (reference sequence). V was cut by 5 bases and J by 13 bases, with 15 bases left in between. The CDR3 runs 12 residues. CDR3 in amino acids: CASSYPDRYQFF. DNA for the CDR3: TGTGCCAGTAGTTATCCCGACAGGTATCAGTTCTTC.

This chain connects TRBV10-2 to TRBJ2-7; D is uncertain. Germline CDR1 WSHSY, CDR2 SAAADI. V gave up 4 bases and J gave up 3 bases, with 4 bases separating them. This CDR3 region has 11 residues. The CDR3 DNA is TGCGCCAGCAGTGGCTACTACGAGCAGTACTTC. Its translation: CASSGYYEQYF.

The V gene is TRBV9, the J gene TRBJ2-5; tentatively, D is TRBD2 (6 bases). Germline V gives CDR1 SGDLS, CDR2 YYNGEE. This CDR3 has 16 residues. V lost 5 bases and J 4 bases, leaving 21 bases between the germline ends. CDR3 residues: CASSGAAGTFLETQYF. The CDR3 DNA reads as TGTGCCAGCAGTGGGGCAGCCGGGACTTTTTTAGAGACCCAGTACTTC.

This clone was counted once. This specimen includes other DNA sequences encoding the same CDR3. The chain has TRBV11-3 and TRBJ2-1, with TRBD1 identical over 7 bases. This CDR3 spans 14 amino acids. CDR1 is SGHNT and CDR2 is YENEEA in the germline V gene. V trimming: 5 bases; J trimming: 3 bases; junction bases outside the gene matches: 4. DNA for the CDR3: TGTGCCAGCAGCCTACAGGGGAGCTACAATGAGCAGTTCTTC. Translation gives CASSLQGSYNEQFF.

This chain links TRBV6-5 with TRBJ2-4; D gene uncertain. Germline V gene sequence: CDR1 MNHEY, CDR2 SVGAGI. Trimming cost V 4 bases and J 0 bases, with 10 bases left between them. The CDR3 has 15 residues. The CDR3 sequence is CASSSPSPAKNIQYF. The CDR3 DNA reads as TGTGCCAGCAGTTCCCCGTCCCCAGCCAAAAACATTCAGTACTTC.

The V and J genes are TRBV19 and TRBJ1-5; a weak D match, TRBD1 (6 bases). The CDR3 consists of 15 residues. V was pared by 1 base and J by 3 bases, with 10 bases between. Germline lookup yields CDR1 LNHDA and CDR2 SQIVND (reference sequence). The CDR3 sequence is CASSIGGHPNQPQHF. The DNA of the CDR3 is TGTGCCAGTAGTATAGGGGGACACCCCAATCAGCCCCAGCATTTT.

The V call is TRBV6-2 or TRBV6-3, the J call TRBJ2-3; no definite D call. Germline loops: CDR1 MNHEY, CDR2 SVGEGT. The CDR3 spans 11 residues. V lost 5 bases and J 2 bases, leaving 2 bases between the germline ends. CDR3 sequence: CASSDTDTQYF. The CDR3 DNA follows: TGTGCCAGCAGTGACACAGATACGCAGTATTTT.

This sequence joins TRBV6-1 and TRBJ1-1, with a possible D match to TRBD1 (6 bases). The CDR3 consists of 15 residues. Trimming cost V 0 bases and J 3 bases, with 11 bases left between them. CDR1 and CDR2 from the germline V gene are MNHNS and SASEGT. CDR3 in DNA: TGTGCCAGCAGTGAAGCCGCAGGGGCGGACACTGAAGCTTTCTTT. Its protein product is CASSEAAGADTEAFF.

The chain combines TRBV6-2 or TRBV6-3 with TRBJ1-5, with 9 bases that match TRBD1. The V gene end was trimmed by 3 bases and the J gene end by 6 bases; junction bases not matched to a gene: 9. Germline-derived CDR1 and CDR2 are MNHEY and SVGEGT. This CDR3 is 16 amino acids long. This CDR3 reads CASSYMEGQGIQPQHF. The CDR3 DNA follows: TGTGCCAGCAGTTATATGGAGGGACAGGGTATTCAGCCCCAGCATTTT.

The chain employs TRBV9 and TRBJ2-7, with 7 bases lining up with TRBD1. CDR1 is SGDLS, CDR2 YYNGEE, per germline. The CDR3 contains 13 residues. V lost 8 bases to trimming and J lost 0 bases; unmatched junction nucleotides: 5. DNA of the CDR3: TGTGCCAGTTCGGCAGGGGGCTCCTACGAGCAGTACTTC. As protein: CASSAGGSYEQYF.

The V call is TRBV28, the J call TRBJ1-6; 11 positions agree with TRBD1. The CDR3 has 17 residues. Germline assignment: CDR1 MDHEN and CDR2 SYDVKM. V trimming: 4 bases; J trimming: 3 bases; junction bases outside the gene matches: 5. CDR3 amino acids: CASSSSGTGGYNSPLHF. CDR3 nucleotides: TGTGCCAGCAGTTCCTCCGGGACAGGGGGCTATAATTCACCCCTCCACTTT.

The table lists this clone with a few counts. This CDR3 is also generated by other DNA sequences in the sample. This chain joins TRBV28 and TRBJ2-3; D unresolved. Germline V gives CDR1 MDHEN, CDR2 SYDVKM. The germline V and J ends were trimmed by 2 bases and 0 bases, with 6 bases remaining between them. CDR3 length: 14 residues. CDR3 nucleotides: TGTGCCAGCAGTTTACCCGGAAGCACAGATACGCAGTATTTT. Its translation is CASSLPGSTDTQYF.

The CDR3 region is CASSNPPSGICPYNEQFF. DNA for the CDR3: TGTGCCAGCAGCAACCCTCCTAGCGGGATTTGTCCCTACAATGAGCAGTTCTTC. The rearrangement links TRBV21-1 to TRBJ2-1; no DNA check was done on the table's D call, TRBD2. TRBV21-1 is labeled a pseudogene. This CDR3 comprises 18 residues.

This chain links TRBV5-1 with TRBJ2-1; D call uncertain. Germline values: CDR1 SGHRS, CDR2 YFSETQ. V lost 2 bases and J 7 bases, leaving 7 bases between the germline ends. The CDR3 runs to 12 residues. The CDR3 reads CASSFVYNEQFF. CDR3 nucleotides: TGCGCCAGCAGCTTTGTTTATAATGAGCAGTTCTTC.

The chain couples TRBV18 to TRBJ2-3, with 7 nucleotides matching TRBD1. Looked up from germline, CDR1 is KGHSH and CDR2 is LQKENI. The V segment lost 6 bases and the J segment 4 bases; nucleotides outside the gene matches: 4. The CDR3 contains 13 residues. CDR3 in DNA: TGTGCCAGCTCTAGGACAGGCCCAGATACGCAGTATTTT. Amino acid sequence: CASSRTGPDTQYF.

The V gene is TRBV25-1, the J gene TRBJ2-1, with TRBD2 matching 11 bases. J gave up 0 bases and V 3 bases, and 1 base lay outside the gene matches. The CDR3 totals 16 residues. The V gene's germline CDR1 is MGHDK and CDR2 SYGVNS. CDR3 in DNA: TGTGCCAGCAGTGAGACTAGCGGGGCCTCCTACAATGAGCAGTTCTTC. As protein: CASSETSGASYNEQFF.

The chain is built from TRBV11-2 and TRBJ1-6; D is undetermined. Germline V gene lookup returns CDR1 SGHAT and CDR2 FQNNGV. This CDR3 region has 17 residues. V lost 2 bases, J lost 9 bases, and 20 bases lay in between. The CDR3 region has the DNA TGTGCCAGCAGCTTAATCCACACTTCAGGTGCGGCTTCACCCCTCCACTTT. Its translation is CASSLIHTSGAASPLHF. The full variable domain, with the rest looked up from reference TRBV11-2 and TRBJ1-6, is EAGVAQSPRYKIIEKRQSVAFWCNPISGHATLYWYQQILGQGPKLLIQFQNNGVVDDSQLPKDRFSAERLKGVDSTLKIQPAKLEDSAVYLCASSLIHTSGAASPLHFGNGTRLTVT.

This clone has just a few counts. The chain combines TRBV2 with TRBJ2-7; 7 nucleotides line up with TRBD2. Trimming took 2 bases from V and 1 from J; bases not matched to a gene: 5. The CDR3 loop spans 15 amino acids. CDR1 and CDR2 (germline): SNHLY, FYNNEI. CDR3 loop: CASSESASGSYEQYF. DNA of the CDR3: TGTGCCAGCAGTGAATCGGCTAGCGGTTCCTACGAGCAGTACTTC.

The chain joins TRBV1 to TRBJ2-1; the tabulated D call, TRBD1, remains unverified against the DNA. TRBV1 is classified as a pseudogene. CDR3 length: 18 amino acids. The CDR3 coding sequence is TGCACCAGCAAGTTATTATTTTGGACAGGGGGTCGGAGTTGTGAGCAGTTCTTC. It encodes CTSKLLFWTGGRSCEQFF.

This chain uses TRBV6-5 with TRBJ1-1, with D possibly TRBD1 on 6 matching bases. CDR1 is MNHEY, CDR2 SVGAGI, per germline. The CDR3 loop spans 15 amino acids. V was pared by 0 bases and J by 4 bases, with 12 bases between. CDR3 amino acids: CASSYSMGGATEAFF. The DNA for the CDR3 is TGTGCCAGCAGTTACTCGATGGGGGGGGCCACTGAAGCTTTCTTT.

The table lists this clone with a count of one. The gene calls are TRBV9 and TRBJ2-3, with D maybe TRBD2 (6 bases). The V and J ends lost 7 bases and 6 bases respectively, with 9 bases between them. Germline lookup yields CDR1 SGDLS and CDR2 YYNGEE. The CDR3 sequence is 11 residues long. CDR3 DNA sequence: TGTGCCAGCGGGGGGTCGGATACGCAGTATTTT. Amino acid sequence: CASGGSDTQYF.

The chain recombines TRBV6-5 with TRBJ1-1, with a possible D match to TRBD1 (5 bases). Deletions cut 6 bases from V and 4 bases from J, with 12 bases between. There are 13 residues in the CDR3. Per germline, CDR1 MNHEY and CDR2 SVGAGI. The CDR3: CASRNPGGTEAFF. In DNA, the CDR3 is TGTGCCAGCAGGAATCCCGGGGGCACTGAAGCTTTCTTT.

This clone was counted a single time. V is TRBV6-2 or TRBV6-3 and J is TRBJ1-5; tentative D call: TRBD1 (5 bases). From germline, CDR1 is MNHEY and CDR2 SVGEGT. CDR3 length: 15 residues. Trimming pared 4 bases from V and 0 bases from J, leaving 10 bases between. CDR3 bases: TGTGCCAGCAGTTCCGCAGGGTATAGCAATCAGCCCCAGCATTTT. It translates to CASSSAGYSNQPQHF.